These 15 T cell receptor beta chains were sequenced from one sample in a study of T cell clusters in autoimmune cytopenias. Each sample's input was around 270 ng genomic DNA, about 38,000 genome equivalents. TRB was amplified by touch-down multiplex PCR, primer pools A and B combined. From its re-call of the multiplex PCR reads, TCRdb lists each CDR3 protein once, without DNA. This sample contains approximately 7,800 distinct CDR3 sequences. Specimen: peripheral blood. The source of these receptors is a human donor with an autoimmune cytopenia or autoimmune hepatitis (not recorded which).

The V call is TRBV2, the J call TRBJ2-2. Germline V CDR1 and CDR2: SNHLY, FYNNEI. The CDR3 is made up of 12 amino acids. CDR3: CASGVHTGELFF.

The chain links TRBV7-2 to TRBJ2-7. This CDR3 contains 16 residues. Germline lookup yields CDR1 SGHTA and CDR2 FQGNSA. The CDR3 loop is CASSLSTRYPFYEQYF.

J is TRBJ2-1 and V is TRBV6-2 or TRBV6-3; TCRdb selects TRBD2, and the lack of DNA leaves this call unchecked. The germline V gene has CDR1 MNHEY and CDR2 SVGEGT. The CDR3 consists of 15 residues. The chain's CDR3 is CASSYGLAGLDEQFF.

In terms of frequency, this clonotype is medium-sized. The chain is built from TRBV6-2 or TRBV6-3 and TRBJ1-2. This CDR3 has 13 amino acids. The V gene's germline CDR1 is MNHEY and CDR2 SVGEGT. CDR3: CASSYSEGYGYTF.

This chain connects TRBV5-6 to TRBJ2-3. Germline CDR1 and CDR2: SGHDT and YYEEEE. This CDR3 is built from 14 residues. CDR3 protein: CASSLVASTDTQYF.

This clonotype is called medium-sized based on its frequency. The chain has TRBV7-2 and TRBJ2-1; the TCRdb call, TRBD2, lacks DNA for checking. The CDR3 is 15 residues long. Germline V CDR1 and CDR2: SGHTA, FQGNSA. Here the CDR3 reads CASSDLAAPKTEQFF.

CDR3 protein: CASSYRPRVYEQYF. The chain has TRBV6-2 or TRBV6-3 and TRBJ2-7. This CDR3 has 14 residues. Looked up from germline, CDR1 is MNHEY and CDR2 is SVGEGT.

CDR3 sequence reads: CASSLGGRLRNEQFF. The gene calls are TRBV28 and TRBJ2-1; there is no DNA to check the TCRdb D call of TRBD2. Germline CDR1 MDHEN, CDR2 SYDVKM. The CDR3 contains 15 residues.

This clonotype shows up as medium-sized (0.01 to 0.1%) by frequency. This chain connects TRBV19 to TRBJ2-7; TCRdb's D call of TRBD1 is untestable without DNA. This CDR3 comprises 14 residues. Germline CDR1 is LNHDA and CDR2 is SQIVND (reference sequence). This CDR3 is CASSATGGAYEQYF.

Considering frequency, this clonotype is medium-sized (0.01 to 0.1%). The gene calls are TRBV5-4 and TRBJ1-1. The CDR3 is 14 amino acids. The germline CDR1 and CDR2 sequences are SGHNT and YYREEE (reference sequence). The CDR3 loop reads CASSIQGSRGEAFF.

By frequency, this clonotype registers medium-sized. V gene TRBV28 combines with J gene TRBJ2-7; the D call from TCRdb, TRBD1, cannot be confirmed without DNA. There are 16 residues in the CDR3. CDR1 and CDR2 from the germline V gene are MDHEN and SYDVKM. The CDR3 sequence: CASTPSRGQSSYEQYF.

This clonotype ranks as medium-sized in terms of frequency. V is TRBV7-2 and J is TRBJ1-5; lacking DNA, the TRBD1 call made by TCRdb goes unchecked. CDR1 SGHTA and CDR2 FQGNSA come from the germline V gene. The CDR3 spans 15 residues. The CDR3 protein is CASSSRGQRNQPQHF. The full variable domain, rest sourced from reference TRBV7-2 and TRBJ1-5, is GAGVSQSPSNKVTEKGKDVELRCDPISGHTALYWYRQSLGQGLEFLIYFQGNSAPDKSGLPSDRFSAERTGGSVSTLTIQRTQQEDSAVYLCASSSRGQRNQPQHFGDGTRLSIL.

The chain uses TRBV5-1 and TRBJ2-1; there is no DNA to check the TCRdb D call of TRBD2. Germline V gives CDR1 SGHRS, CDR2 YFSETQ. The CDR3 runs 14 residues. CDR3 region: CASSLERGGGEQFF.

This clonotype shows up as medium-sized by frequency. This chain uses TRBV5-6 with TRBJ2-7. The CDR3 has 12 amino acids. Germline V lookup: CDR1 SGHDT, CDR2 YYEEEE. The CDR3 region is CASSLATYEQYF.

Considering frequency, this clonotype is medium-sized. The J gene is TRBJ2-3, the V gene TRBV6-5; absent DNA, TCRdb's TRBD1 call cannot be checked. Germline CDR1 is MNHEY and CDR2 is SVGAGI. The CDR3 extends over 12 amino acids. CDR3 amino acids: CASGDSTDTQYF.